Listed here are 4 T cell receptor beta chains from one sample, sequenced in a study of cytomegalovirus exposure and HLA in healthy donors. Both 60 Vbeta primers and 13 Jbeta primers went into the PCR. Here immunoSEQ multiplex PCR was the method, and the copy in TCRdb shows in-frame clones only, minus some. The data contain 95,000 to 150,000 clones, roughly 10% of them singletons. Sequenced material: PBMCs. Every receptor here comes from a woman in her late teens or twenties in good health and CMV-seropositive.

This chain joins TRBV7-6 and TRBJ2-7, with D perhaps matching TRBD2 (5 bases). The CDR3 consists of 14 residues. Germline loops: CDR1 SGHVS, CDR2 FNYEAQ. V was trimmed by 5 bases and J by 0 bases, leaving 11 bases between them. CDR3 region: CASSGSASSYEQYF. CDR3 bases: TGTGCCAGCAGCGGTAGCGCCAGCTCCTACGAGCAGTACTTC.

This clone came up a few times. The chain has TRBV5-4 and TRBJ2-5; no firm D call. Germline CDR1 is SGHNT and CDR2 is YYREEE (reference sequence). This CDR3 is 12 amino acids long. With 0 bases removed from V and 5 bases from J, the gap between germline ends came to 5 bases. The CDR3 region has the DNA TGTGCCAGCAGCTTGGTCGGGGAGACCCAGTACTTC. It encodes CASSLVGETQYF. Supplemented by reference TRBV5-4 and TRBJ2-5, the full variable domain reads ETGVTQSPTHLIKTRGQQVTLRCSSQSGHNTVSWYQQALGQGPQFIFQYYREEENGRGNFPPRFSGLQFPNYSSELNVNALELDDSALYLCASSLVGETQYFGPGTRLLVL.

The table lists this clone with a few counts. The genes are TRBV28 and TRBJ1-1; no definite D call. Trimming left V 6 bases short and J 2 bases short, with 13 bases between. CDR1 MDHEN and CDR2 SYDVKM come from the germline V gene. The CDR3 is made up of 14 amino acids. DNA of the CDR3: TGTGCCAGCAGGCAACACCTCTTCAACACTGAAGCTTTCTTT. It translates to CASRQHLFNTEAFF.

This clone was detected only a few times. The genes are TRBV28 and TRBJ1-4; possible D gene TRBD1, 6 bases. The CDR3 runs 17 residues. The germline V and J ends were trimmed by 7 bases and 0 bases, with 18 bases remaining between them. CDR1 and CDR2 (germline): MDHEN, SYDVKM. Written as DNA, the CDR3 is TGTGCCAGCAAGGGCGGCAGGGGTCCTGCAACTAATGAAAAACTGTTTTTT. Its translation is CASKGGRGPATNEKLFF.